This TCR beta chain derives from a study of blood T cells in healthy people across ages. Regarding this clonotype: Germline and junction disagree at one end, which may indicate a read error.

CDR1 is KGHSH and CDR2 is LQKENI in the germline V gene. The CDR3 runs 15 residues. A second PCR of 7 to 11 cycles used a sample-barcoded 5' primer and a J-beta primer mix. TCRdb called the 5' RACE reads again in MiXCR, with one record for every CDR3 protein. The table lists fewer than 2 million distinct CDR3 sequences, roughly two fifths of them singletons. The receptor's source is a human donor in good health. The sequenced sample consisted of blood. This chain joins TRBV18 and TRBJ2-3; 7 positions match TRBD1. The CDR3: CASSPPGQFTGTQYF. The DNA for the CDR3 is TGTGCCAGCTCCCCCCCGGGACAGTTCACAGGTACGCAGTATTTT.